These 22 T cell receptor beta chains came from one sample sequenced in a study of response to subunit inactivated influenza vaccine. Via MiXCR, TCRdb re-called the RT-PCR reads, giving one row per CDR3 protein. The sample records about 240,000 distinct CDR3 sequences, 12% being singletons. The starting material was non-naive T cells sorted from PBMCs, obtained 14 to 15 days before vaccination. Receptors originate from a man aged 50 or older who received an inactivated influenza vaccine.

This clonotype showed up just a few times. The genes are TRBV5-1 and TRBJ2-2, with D hard to call. Looked up from germline, CDR1 is SGHRS and CDR2 is YFSETQ. This CDR3 has 13 residues. V lost 4 bases and J 1 base, leaving 5 bases between the germline ends. The CDR3 sequence is CASSPMNTGELFF. CDR3 DNA: TGCGCCAGCAGCCCAATGAACACCGGGGAGCTGTTTTTT.

Note on this clonotype: Mismatch with germline at one junction end may stem from a read error. The chain is built from TRBV7-2 and TRBJ2-1, with 9 bases matching TRBD2. The CDR3 runs to 15 residues. Germline values: CDR1 SGHTA, CDR2 FQGNSA. The CDR3 here is CANSLGGSGGNEQFF. The CDR3 region has the DNA TGTGCCAACAGCTTAGGGGGTAGCGGGGGTAATGAGCAGTTCTTC.

This clonotype was counted at least ten times. The chain couples TRBV28 to TRBJ2-3, with no clear D. CDR1 is MDHEN and CDR2 is SYDVKM in the germline V gene. The CDR3 covers 18 residues. Trimming took off 2 bases at V and 0 bases at J, with 18 bases between the two ends. The CDR3, as DNA: TGTGCCAGCAGTTTAAAGGCCAGTCGGATAGATAGCACAGATACGCAGTATTTT. Protein product: CASSLKASRIDSTDTQYF.

This clonotype was counted at least ten times. The chain is built from TRBV13 and TRBJ2-3, with 12 bases lining up with TRBD2. The germline V gene has CDR1 PRHDT and CDR2 FYEKMQ (reference sequence). The CDR3 is 16 residues long. Trimming at V came to 5 bases and at J to 6 bases, leaving 9 bases not matched to a gene. The CDR3 sequence: CASSTRLAGAGDTQYF. The CDR3 nucleotides are TGTGCCAGCAGCACACGACTAGCGGGAGCGGGGGATACGCAGTATTTT. Combining the CDR3 with reference TRBV13 and TRBJ2-3 gives the whole variable domain AAGVIQSPRHLIKEKRETATLKCYPIPRHDTVYWYQQGPGQDPQFLISFYEKMQSDKGSIPDRFSAQQFSDYHSELNMSSLELGDSALYFCASSTRLAGAGDTQYFGPGTRLTVL.

This clonotype was observed at least ten times. This sequence joins TRBV11-2 and TRBJ2-3; 8 bases map to TRBD2. Germline CDR1 is SGHAT and CDR2 is FQNNGV. J was trimmed by 5 bases and V by 4 bases; bases with no gene match: 8. CDR3 size: 15 residues. Here the CDR3 reads CASSSRAGGQDTQYF. CDR3 coding DNA: TGTGCCAGCAGCTCACGGGCGGGGGGTCAAGATACGCAGTATTTT.

This chain connects TRBV11-2 to TRBJ2-7; tentatively, D is TRBD2 (6 bases). The V end lost 1 base, the J end lost 0 bases, and 10 bases lay between the germline ends. CDR3 size: 15 residues. The germline V gene encodes CDR1 SGHAT and CDR2 FQNNGV. CDR3 protein: CASSLAGVSSYEQYF. Written as DNA, the CDR3 is TGTGCCAGCAGCTTAGCGGGAGTGTCCTCCTACGAGCAGTACTTC.

There are a few counts of this clonotype. The CDR3 here is CASAPWGTSTDTQYF. The CDR3 DNA follows: TGTGCCAGCGCCCCTTGGGGGACTAGCACAGATACGCAGTATTTT. The gene calls are TRBV25-1 and TRBJ2-3; a possible D gene is TRBD2 (6 bases). CDR1 MGHDK and CDR2 SYGVNS come from the germline V gene. The CDR3 is 15 residues long. Trimming stripped 8 bases from V and 0 bases from J, with 15 bases between.

The chain couples TRBV28 to TRBJ2-1, with 13 bases identical to TRBD2. This CDR3 comprises 16 residues. V dropped 5 bases and J dropped 5; count of bases not matched to a gene: 6. Per the germline V gene, CDR1 is MDHEN and CDR2 is SYDVKM. CDR3 sequence reads: CASSLKTSGRNNEQFF. The CDR3 region has the DNA TGTGCCAGCAGTCTCAAGACTAGCGGGAGGAACAATGAGCAGTTCTTC.

This rearrangement joins TRBV6-2 or TRBV6-3 to TRBJ1-1; D gene ambiguous. This CDR3 has 15 residues. V was pared by 6 bases and J by 2 bases, with 16 bases between. From germline, CDR1 is MNHEY and CDR2 SVGEGT. As DNA, the CDR3 is TGTGCCAGCAGACTAAGGTCCGGGGTCAACACTGAAGCTTTCTTT. Encoded protein: CASRLRSGVNTEAFF.

This clonotype occurred many times. The V and J genes are TRBV3-1 and TRBJ2-7; TRBD1 aligns across 10 bases. Germline CDR1 is LGHDT and CDR2 is YNNKEL (reference sequence). The CDR3 has 16 residues. With V trimmed by 4 bases and J by 7 bases, 13 bases remained unmatched. In DNA form, the CDR3 reads TGTGCCAGCAGCCCCCAGCGGGGACAGGGGTTTCGGGAGCAGTACTTC. Protein: CASSPQRGQGFREQYF.

This clonotype has at least ten counts. V is TRBV5-1 and J is TRBJ2-5, with a tentative D call TRBD1 (6 bases). Germline CDR1 is SGHRS and CDR2 is YFSETQ. Trimming left V 6 bases short and J 5 bases short, with 17 bases between. The CDR3 loop spans 14 amino acids. Written as DNA, the CDR3 is TGCGCCAGCAAGTTAGGGGGACGACCGGAGACCCAGTACTTC. This encodes CASKLGGRPETQYF.

This clonotype was seen a few times. The CDR3 sequence is CASSGARGAGELFF. CDR3 DNA: TGTGCCAGCAGTGGGGCCAGGGGAGCCGGGGAGCTGTTTTTT. V is TRBV6-1 and J is TRBJ2-2; D possibly corresponds to TRBD1 (6 bases). Germline CDR1 reads MNHNS; CDR2 reads SASEGT. With 4 bases removed from V and 6 bases from J, the gap between germline ends came to 12 bases. The CDR3 sequence is 14 residues long.

The chain couples TRBV20-1 to TRBJ2-3, with 10 bases identical to TRBD2. The CDR3 is 16 amino acids. CDR1 DFQATT and CDR2 SNEGSKA come from the germline V gene (reference sequence). V shed 3 bases and J 0 bases; nucleotides not matched to a gene: 6. This CDR3 is CSASGAGGSSTDTQYF. Here the CDR3 DNA reads TGCAGTGCTAGCGGAGCGGGAGGGTCTAGCACAGATACGCAGTATTTT.

This clonotype was observed at least ten times. The chain uses TRBV6-1 and TRBJ1-6; D gene uncertain. The germline V gene encodes CDR1 MNHNS and CDR2 SASEGT. Trimming shortened V by 10 bases and J by 7 bases, and 14 bases separated the two germline ends. The CDR3 covers 13 residues. CDR3: CATRKSPNSPLHF. In nucleotides, the CDR3 is TGTGCCACCAGGAAGTCTCCGAATTCACCCCTCCACTTT.

This clonotype has at least ten counts. The J gene is TRBJ2-7, the V gene TRBV5-1, with 7 bases matching TRBD1. After removal of 0 bases from V and 7 bases from J, the junction contained 4 bases not matched to a gene. The germline V gene encodes CDR1 SGHRS and CDR2 YFSETQ. The CDR3 is 13 residues long. The CDR3 DNA is TGCGCCAGCAGCTTGGCCCTGGACAGGGAGCAGTACTTC. The encoded protein is CASSLALDREQYF.

The chain has TRBV7-2 and TRBJ2-5; no reliable D call. Germline assignment: CDR1 SGHTA and CDR2 FQGNSA. This CDR3 has 12 amino acids. Trimming left V 5 bases short and J 5 bases short, with 9 bases between. The CDR3 sequence is CASSPAAETQYF. The DNA for the CDR3 is TGTGCCAGCAGCCCGGCCGCGGAGACCCAGTACTTC.

This clonotype was counted between two and nine times. V is TRBV30 and J is TRBJ2-1, with D perhaps TRBD1 or TRBD2 (5 bases each). V lost 0 bases to trimming and J lost 4 bases, with 10 bases between them. Looked up from germline, CDR1 is GTSNPN and CDR2 is SVGIG (reference sequence). CDR3 size: 14 residues. The CDR3 is CAWSVRDPYNEQFF. The CDR3 DNA reads TGTGCCTGGAGTGTACGGGACCCTTACAATGAGCAGTTCTTC.

As to this clonotype: Relative to the germline gene, one junction end is altered; a read error may explain this. V gene TRBV18 combines with J gene TRBJ2-1, with a possible D match to TRBD1 (6 bases). Germline loops: CDR1 KGHSH, CDR2 LQKENI. CDR3 length: 12 amino acids. CDR3 DNA: TGTGCCAGCTCACCTAGGGACAATGAGCAGCTCTTC. Amino acids: CASSPRDNEQLF.

This sequence joins TRBV4-1 and TRBJ1-4; TRBD1 matches at 12 bases. The V gene's germline CDR1 is MGHRA and CDR2 YSYEKL. Trimming removed 5 bases from V and 8 bases from J; junction bases left unmatched: 12. The CDR3 totals 17 residues. CDR3 sequence (DNA): TGCGCCAGCAGCAAAAATCCGGGACAGGGGGCGGGCGAAAAACTGTTTTTT. Its protein is CASSKNPGQGAGEKLFF.

This clonotype was counted ten times or more. CDR3 DNA sequence: TGTGCCAGTTACCAAGCGGGCACCGGGGAGCTGTTTTTT. Residues: CASYQAGTGELFF. The J gene is TRBJ2-2, the V gene TRBV6-2 or TRBV6-3, with a possible D match to TRBD2 (6 bases). There are 13 residues in the CDR3. The V end lost 9 bases, the J end lost 4 bases, and 12 bases lay between the germline ends. Looked up from germline, CDR1 is MNHEY and CDR2 is SVGEGT.

This clonotype was seen many times. J is TRBJ2-2 and V is TRBV10-3; 7 nucleotides line up with TRBD1. Germline V lookup: CDR1 ENHRY, CDR2 SYGVKD. The CDR3 totals 15 residues. V lost 2 bases and J lost 5; bases outside the gene matches: 5. CDR3 sequence reads: CAISEDRVGTGELFF. The CDR3, as DNA: TGTGCCATCAGTGAGGACAGGGTTGGAACCGGGGAGCTGTTTTTT.

This clonotype showed up many times. The V and J genes are TRBV3-1 and TRBJ2-7; D remains ambiguous. Looked up from germline, CDR1 is LGHDT and CDR2 is YNNKEL (reference sequence). This CDR3 is built from 14 residues. The germline V and J ends were trimmed by 0 bases and 6 bases, with 12 bases remaining between them. The CDR3: CASSQEGLHLEQYF. The CDR3 bases are TGTGCCAGCAGCCAAGAGGGCCTCCACCTCGAGCAGTACTTC.